Below, one T cell receptor beta chain is given with its context. Its antigen is undetermined. This sample is part of a study of CD8 T cells in ankylosing spondylitis. J lost 8 bases, V lost 4 bases, and 13 bases had no gene match. This CDR3 contains 18 residues. Germline V gene lookup returns CDR1 SGHRS and CDR2 YFSETQ. Using quantitative 5'-RACE with molecular barcodes, the authors made TCR beta libraries. TCRdb re-called the 5' RACE reads with MiXCR, one entry per CDR3 protein. The sample comprises 300,000 to 400,000 distinct CDR3 sequences, 11% of which are singletons, and roughly 9.1% rests with the top ten. General study findings and limits: Matched ankylosing spondylitis synovial fluid reportedly contained a significantly enriched population of disease-linked clones. Reports of some motif variants in reactive arthritis synovial fluid and blood predate this one. Characteristic, it appeared, of ankylosing spondylitis blood was a TCR beta motif of fewer than 10 highly homologous variants.

The origin of this receptor is a female donor with ankylosing spondylitis or in good health (not recorded which). Sequences were obtained from blood, either unsorted or a sorted T cell fraction (not recorded which). The chain links TRBV5-1 to TRBJ2-2, with 14 nucleotides matching TRBD2. The DNA for the CDR3 is TGCGCCAGCAGCCGACGCCCGGGACTAGCGGGAGAAGGTGGGGAGCTGTTTTTT. This codes for CASSRRPGLAGEGGELFF.